This TCR beta chain was captured by sequencing in a study of cytomegalovirus exposure and HLA in healthy donors. Broader study findings: The authors later found most CMV-associated TCR beta chains appeared HLA-restricted.

Concerning this clone itself: Its antigen remains unidentified.

The PCR employed 60 Vbeta primers together with 13 Jbeta primers. The protocol was immunoSEQ multiplex PCR, while the TCRdb copy is restricted to in-frame clones and leaves out a portion. The sample records 150,000 or so clones, 65% to 85% being singletons. V shed 8 bases, J shed 8 bases, and the junction held 8 bases outside the gene matches. Germline CDR1 reads MNHEY; CDR2 reads SVGAGI. The CDR3 length is 13 residues. V is TRBV6-5 and J is TRBJ1-4; TRBD1 matches 7 bases. This clonotype originated in a woman in her forties or fifties in good health and CMV-seropositive. Sequences were obtained from PBMCs. CDR3 nucleotides: TGTGCCAGCCGCCGGGACAGCGGAGAAAAACTGTTTTTT. Protein product: CASRRDSGEKLFF.